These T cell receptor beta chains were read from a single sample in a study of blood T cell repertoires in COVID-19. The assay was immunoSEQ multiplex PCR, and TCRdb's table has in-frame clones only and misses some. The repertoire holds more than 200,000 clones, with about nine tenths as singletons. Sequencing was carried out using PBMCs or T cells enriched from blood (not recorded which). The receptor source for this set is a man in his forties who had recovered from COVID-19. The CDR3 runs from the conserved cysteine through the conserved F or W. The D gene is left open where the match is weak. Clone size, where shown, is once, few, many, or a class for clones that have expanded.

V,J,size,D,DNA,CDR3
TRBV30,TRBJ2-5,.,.,TGTGCCTGGACCATCAGGCAAGAGACCCAGTACTTC,CAWTIRQETQYF
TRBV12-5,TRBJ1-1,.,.,TGTGCTAGTGGTTTGGAACCACAGGGAAGGGCGAACACTGAAGCTTTCTTT,CASGLEPQGRANTEAFF
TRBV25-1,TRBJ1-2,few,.,TGTGCCAGCAGTGAAGGTTACGGGGGTCGGGGCTACACCTTC,CASSEGYGGRGYTF
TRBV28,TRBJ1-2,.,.,TGTGCCAGCAGTTTAAGTCAGGCCGCTGGCTACACCTTC,CASSLSQAAGYTF
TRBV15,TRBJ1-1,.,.,TGTGCCACCAGCGGGGGGGTAGGGACTGAAGCTTTCTTT,CATSGGVGTEAFF
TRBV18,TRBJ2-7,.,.,TGTGCCAGCTCACCTCCGCTGGGGGCTCTATACGAGCAGTACTTC,CASSPPLGALYEQYF
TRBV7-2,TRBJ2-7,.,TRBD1,TGTGCCAGCAGTCCAACAGGGGCTCTAAGCTCCTACGAGCAGTACTTC,CASSPTGALSSYEQYF
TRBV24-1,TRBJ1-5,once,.,TGTGCCACCAGTTCGGGCGGGAGCAATCAGCCCCAGCATTTT,CATSSGGSNQPQHF
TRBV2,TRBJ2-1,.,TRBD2,TGTGCCAGCCTTGGGACTAGTTTCGCCCATGAGCAGTTCTTC,CASLGTSFAHEQFF
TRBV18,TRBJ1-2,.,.,TGTGCCAGCTCACCGGGCAGCTCCCTCTATGGCTACACCTTC,CASSPGSSLYGYTF
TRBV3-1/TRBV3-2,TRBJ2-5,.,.,TGTGCCAGCAGCCAAGATCTGGCTAGCGCCCCGCGGGCCCAGTACTTC,CASSQDLASAPRAQYF
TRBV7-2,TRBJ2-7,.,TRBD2,TGTGCCAGCAGCTTGCCGGGACTAGGTGTTTCCGAGCAGTACTTC,CASSLPGLGVSEQYF
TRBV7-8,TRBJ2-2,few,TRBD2,TGTGCCAGCAGCCCCCCCAACTGGCTAGCGGGGTTCACCGGGGAGCTGTTTTTT,CASSPPNWLAGFTGELFF
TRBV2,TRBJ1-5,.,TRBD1,TGTGCCAGCAGTGAAGCGAGGGCAGGGGGTCAGCCCCAGCATTTT,CASSEARAGGQPQHF
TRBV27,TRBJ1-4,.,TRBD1,TGTGCCAGCAGTCCCGGGACAGGGGTAGAAAAACTGTTTTTT,CASSPGTGVEKLFF
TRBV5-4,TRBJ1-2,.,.,TGTGCCAGCAGCTTTGTCCAGGGCTTGCAAGGCTACACCTTC,CASSFVQGLQGYTF
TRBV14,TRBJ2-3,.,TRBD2,TGTGCCAGCAGCTTCCGTTCCGGGACTAGCGGCACAGATACGCAGTATTTT,CASSFRSGTSGTDTQYF
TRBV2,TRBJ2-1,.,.,TGTGCCAGCAGTGCCCCGGGACTCCGCAATGAGCAGTTCTTC,CASSAPGLRNEQFF
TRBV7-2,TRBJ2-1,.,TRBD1,TGTGCCAGCAGCCCCGGGACAGACGACAATGAGCAGTTCTTC,CASSPGTDDNEQFF
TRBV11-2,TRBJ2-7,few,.,TGTGCCAGCAGCAACAACCGGGACTTGAGCTCCTACGAGCAGTACTTC,CASSNNRDLSSYEQYF
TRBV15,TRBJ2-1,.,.,TGTGCCACCAGCAGAGATGCGAGCGGGAATGAGCAGTTCTTC,CATSRDASGNEQFF
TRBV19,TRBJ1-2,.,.,TGTGCCAGTACCTCGAGGTTAGGCTATGGCTACACCTTC,CASTSRLGYGYTF
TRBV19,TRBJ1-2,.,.,TGTGCCAGTAGTGCCAAGGCTCACAGTAACTATGGCTACACCTTC,CASSAKAHSNYGYTF
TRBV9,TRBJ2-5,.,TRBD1,TGTGCCAGCAGCGAAACAGGGGCAGGGGAGACCCAGTACTTC,CASSETGAGETQYF
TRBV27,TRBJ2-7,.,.,TGTGCCAGCAGTCGAATACAGAGCTCCTACGAGCAGTACTTC,CASSRIQSSYEQYF
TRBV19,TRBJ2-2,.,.,TGTGCCAGTAGCTCCTGGCAGAACACCGGGGAGCTGTTTTTT,CASSSWQNTGELFF
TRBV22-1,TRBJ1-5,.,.,TGTCCTGGGAGCGCCCAGGGGGCAGCGAGCAATCAGCCCCAGCATTTT,CPGSAQGAASNQPQHF
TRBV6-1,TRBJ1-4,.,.,TGTGCCAGCAGTGAAGGTGGATCGGGAGTGGGAAAACTGTTTTTT,CASSEGGSGVGKLFF
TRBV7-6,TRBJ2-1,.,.,TGTGCCAGCAGCTTAGACGGGGAGAGCTCCTACAATGAGCAGTTCTTC,CASSLDGESSYNEQFF
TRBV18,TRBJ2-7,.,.,TGTGCCAGCTCACCACGGCGATCAGGCTCCTACGAGCAGTACTTC,CASSPRRSGSYEQYF
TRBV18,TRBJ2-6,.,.,TGTGCCAGCTCAGAGACAGTCTCTGGGGCCAACGTCCTGACTTTC,CASSETVSGANVLTF
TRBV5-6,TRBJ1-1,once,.,TGTGCCAGCAGCTTGACAGGGATGGGGTACACTGAAGCTTTCTTT,CASSLTGMGYTEAFF
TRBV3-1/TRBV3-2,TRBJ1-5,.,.,TGTGCCAGCAGCCAAGTCGGCACCCCAGGGAATCAGCCCCAGCATTTT,CASSQVGTPGNQPQHF
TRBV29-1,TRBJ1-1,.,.,TGCAGCGTTGAAGGCGGCCCAGCAGCCGAACTAGGAGCTTTCTTT,CSVEGGPAAELGAFF
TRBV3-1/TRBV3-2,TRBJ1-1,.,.,TGTGCCAGCAGCCAAGAGGGGCGGGGAGCTTTCTTT,CASSQEGRGAFF
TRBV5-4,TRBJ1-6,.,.,TGTGCCAGCAGCCTTGGACAGAGCGCTTCACCCCTCCACTTT,CASSLGQSASPLHF
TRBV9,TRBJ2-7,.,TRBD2,TGTGCCAGCAGCGGGGGACTAGATTCTTCCGAGCAGTACTTC,CASSGGLDSSEQYF
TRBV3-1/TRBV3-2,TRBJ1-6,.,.,TGTGCCAGCAGCCACAGCTCCTATAATTCACCCCTCCACTTT,CASSHSSYNSPLHF
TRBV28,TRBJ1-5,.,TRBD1,TGTGCCAGCAGTCTTGGGGACAGGGAGGGTCAGCCCCAGCATTTT,CASSLGDREGQPQHF
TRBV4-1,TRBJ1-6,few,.,TGCGCCAGCAGCCAAGCCCCACAGGGACGGCTTAATTCACCCCTCCACTTT,CASSQAPQGRLNSPLHF
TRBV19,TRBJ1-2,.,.,TGTGCCAGTAGTATACAGGTTGGCTATGGCTACACCTTC,CASSIQVGYGYTF
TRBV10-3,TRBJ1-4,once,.,TGTGCCATCAGTTCTTCACAGCCTCCAACTAATGAAAAACTGTTTTTT,CAISSSQPPTNEKLFF
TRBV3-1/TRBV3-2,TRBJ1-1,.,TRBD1,TGTGCCAGCAGCCAATTGAGTCGGGACAGTGAAGCTTTCTTT,CASSQLSRDSEAFF
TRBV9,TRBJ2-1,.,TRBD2,TGTGCCAGCAGCGATAGCGGGGGCCTAACTAATGAGCAGTTCTTC,CASSDSGGLTNEQFF
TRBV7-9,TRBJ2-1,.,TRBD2,TGTGCCAGCAGCCCATCCGGGAGGGCCCCTGAGCAGTTCTTC,CASSPSGRAPEQFF